The rows below give T cell receptor beta chains drawn from one sample of a study of radiotherapy plus CTLA-4 blockade in lung cancer. Generated by immunoSEQ multiplex PCR, the TCRdb table keeps only in-frame clones and is missing some. The profile shows 95,000 to 150,000 clones, 70% to 90% of them singletons. The material was peripheral blood, obtained from a patient treated with radiotherapy plus ipilimumab. The source of these receptors is a human donor with non-small cell lung cancer that progressed on radiotherapy plus ipilimumab. Both conserved end residues are part of each CDR3. Each record gives: CDR3 protein, J gene, V gene.

CASSPRTGGHNEKLFF | TRBJ1-4 | TRBV19
CASSGGITPRGTQYF | TRBJ2-3 | TRBV25-1
CATSTGGVTEAFF | TRBJ1-1 | TRBV2
CASSYRTTGGAGAFF | TRBJ1-1 | TRBV6-5
CASSVRLGSYNEQFF | TRBJ2-1 | TRBV7-9
CASSLDGLPNEQFF | TRBJ2-1 | TRBV5-1
CASSPSRNSNQPQHF | TRBJ1-5 | TRBV18
CASSQGGGGYTF | TRBJ1-2 | TRBV7-8
CASSQVSSQETQYF | TRBJ2-5 | TRBV4-1
CASSLVPNQPQHF | TRBJ1-5 | TRBV5-1
CASSVTGVGTGELFF | TRBJ2-2 | TRBV5-5
CASSLGAGGRQPQHF | TRBJ1-5 | TRBV7-8
CASSPPGAGLSGANVLTF | TRBJ2-6 | TRBV7-2
CASSLGGLATPFF | TRBJ2-1 | TRBV5-5
CASSLRGLREQYF | TRBJ2-7 | TRBV5-6
CATCDSLRGEQYF | TRBJ2-7 | TRBV10-3
CASSDGVWEGGEQFF | TRBJ2-1 | TRBV6-1
CASSELAWDNEQFF | TRBJ2-1 | TRBV5-5
CASKRDRGHEKLFF | TRBJ1-4 | TRBV2
CASSPTSRGHMNTEAFF | TRBJ1-1 | TRBV7-6
CASSVGLAGVAGELFF | TRBJ2-2 | TRBV5-6
CSVAETFYEQYF | TRBJ2-7 | TRBV29-1
CATSRDRQGYEQYF | TRBJ2-7 | TRBV15
CASSPRQGHQPQHF | TRBJ1-5 | TRBV6-5
CASSFQGQGQYEQYF | TRBJ2-7 | TRBV7-2
CSVAAGTDTQYF | TRBJ2-3 | TRBV29-1
CASSYSGTGAEQYF | TRBJ2-7 | TRBV6-5
CASSLDSAGYGYTF | TRBJ1-2 | TRBV5-6
CASSSHDRFNEKLFF | TRBJ1-4 | TRBV6-6
CASSYLGGRETQYF | TRBJ2-5 | TRBV6-5
CSGAGQGLDGYTF | TRBJ1-2 | TRBV29-1
CASSSGQGQTYGYTF | TRBJ1-2 | TRBV21-1
CASTRLSNTEAFF | TRBJ1-1 | TRBV2
CAWSFRQKRSQPQHF | TRBJ1-5 | TRBV30
CASSIFVSDSGNTIYF | TRBJ1-3 | TRBV19
CASSVDSTDTQYF | TRBJ2-3 | TRBV5-1
CATSRDWGAYGYTF | TRBJ1-2 | TRBV15
CASSVSGRRYEQYF | TRBJ2-7 | TRBV6-1
CASSEGQAINSNQPQHF | TRBJ1-5 | TRBV2
CAWSIPQGQGFIGYTF | TRBJ1-2 | TRBV30
CASSLAGGRQPQHF | TRBJ1-5 | TRBV5-1
CASSPPSGQRNTEAFF | TRBJ1-1 | TRBV18
CATSREGSVYGYTF | TRBJ1-2 | TRBV15